This T cell receptor (beta chain) was retrieved from a study of blood T cell repertoires in COVID-19. Study details: The samples span acute and convalescent COVID-19 from the United States, Italy and Spain. Sources were T cells, B-cell-depleted T cells, or PBMCs; the material itself was cDNA or gDNA.

Trimming took off 2 bases at V and 2 bases at J, with 15 bases between the two ends. CDR3 length: 16 residues. The germline V gene has CDR1 MNHEY and CDR2 SVGEGT. TCRdb's table, derived via immunoSEQ multiplex PCR, lists solely in-frame clones and lacks some. The sample consists of about 140,000 clones, approximately 88% of them appearing once. Participants came from roughly 25 US areas, aged roughly 18 to 95 years. Participant-given clinical history determined each cohort assignment. The V and J genes are TRBV6-2 or TRBV6-3 and TRBJ2-5; tentative D call: TRBD2 (7 bases). Sequenced input: PBMCs or T cells enriched from blood (not recorded which). This TCR was recovered from a man between 65 and 85 years old who had been exposed to COVID-19. The DNA for the CDR3 is TGTGCCAGCAGTTACATCGGGGGGCTCGGTCAAGAGACCCAGTACTTC. Translating it yields CASSYIGGLGQETQYF.